This T cell receptor beta chain comes out of a study of T cell clonality in common variable immunodeficiency. This clone was recorded many times. The CDR3 end is not reached by the read, which stops 3 residues before it; the germline J gene fills it in. CVID and control samples used equivalent genomic DNA input. Sequencing was performed with immunoSEQ multiplex PCR; in TCRdb, only in-frame clones are kept and a portion is missing. Reported are 51,000 or so clones, none seen only once; the ten largest carry 2% to 2.5%. The CDR3 loop spans 14 amino acids. With 3 bases removed from V and 4 bases from J, the gap between germline ends came to 9 bases. Germline CDR1 is KGHSH and CDR2 is LQKENI.

The V and J genes are TRBV18 and TRBJ1-4; tentative D call: TRBD1 (5 bases). The sequence came from a person aged 18 to 69 in good health. Input material: peripheral blood mononuclear cells. CDR3 region: CASSPTTVNEKLFF. The CDR3 DNA, read in part, is TGTGCCAGCTCACCCACGACAGTTAATGAAAAA.